This T cell receptor beta chain was sequenced for a study of T cells in Graves' hyperthyroidism and ophthalmopathy. No ophthalmopathy progression within 18 months constituted stable Graves' hyperthyroidism. For the diagnoses, clinical symptoms, serum thyroxine and TRAb, thyroid ultrasound and orbital computed tomography were used. PBMCs came from more than 9 ml fresh peripheral blood. The source material, RNA transcripts, was used to amplify TCR beta CDR3 regions. Initially, a first-round RT-PCR of the TCR CDR3 employed the HTBI primer set. TCRdb passed the multiplex PCR reads through MiXCR, listing each CDR3 protein once. The sample includes 350,000 to 400,000 distinct CDR3 sequences, about 15% of them seen just once. This clonotype was detected ten times or more. The receptor's source is a woman in her twenties or thirties with Graves' hyperthyroidism. What was sequenced was blood.

The CDR3 region has the DNA TGTGCCAGCAATATAGACAGGTTGTCGAATCAGCCCCAGCATTTT. Its translation is CASNIDRLSNQPQHF. The chain is built from TRBV12-3 or TRBV12-4 and TRBJ1-5; weak D call: TRBD1 (6 bases). This CDR3 has 15 amino acids. Between the trimmed V and J ends, which lost 7 bases and 4 bases, there was a span of 17 bases.